This T cell receptor beta chain came from a study of lymphopenia after photon versus proton radiotherapy. Findings and limits, study-wide: Oligoclonal CD8+ Temra expansion after nadir drove photon patients' diversity drop.

Assay used: immunoSEQ multiplex PCR; TCRdb lists only in-frame clones, some missing. In the table there are over 15,000 clones, 65% to 90% of which are singletons. On this clone: As yet, its antigen is unknown.

The origin of this receptor is a man between 65 and 79 years old with pancreatic cancer. Sequenced material: peripheral blood, taken from a patient treated with proton-based radiotherapy.

CDR3 residues: CASSVTGARQPQHF. The CDR3 DNA is TGTGCCAGCAGTGTTACGGGGGCAAGGCAGCCCCAGCATTTT. The chain joins TRBV25-1 to TRBJ1-5; D may be TRBD1 (6 bases). Trimming cost V 4 bases and J 7 bases, with 14 bases left between them. Germline CDR1 and CDR2: MGHDK and SYGVNS. The CDR3 runs 14 residues.